This TCR beta chain was captured in a study of Tregs in tolerant kidney transplant recipients. CD4+CD25+CD127- Tregs, CD4+CD25- non-Tregs, CD4 and CD8 cells were sorted. This clone is classed as medium-sized (0.01 to 0.1%). Additional DNA sequences in this sample encode the identical CDR3. The CDR3 loop spans 15 amino acids. Germline loops: CDR1 SGHRS, CDR2 YFSETQ. V lost 2 bases, J lost 1 base, and 10 bases lay in between. Only in-frame clones appear in the TCRdb table, and some are missing; sequencing was by immunoSEQ multiplex PCR. The table includes approximately 60,000 clones, around 82% detected once.

Sequencing used CD4+ T cells from blood. J is TRBJ1-5 and V is TRBV5-1; no clear D. The receptor comes from a human donor in good health. As DNA, the CDR3 is TGCGCCAGCAGCTTCGGGCTGGGGAGCAATCAGCCCCAGCATTTT. Translating it yields CASSFGLGSNQPQHF.